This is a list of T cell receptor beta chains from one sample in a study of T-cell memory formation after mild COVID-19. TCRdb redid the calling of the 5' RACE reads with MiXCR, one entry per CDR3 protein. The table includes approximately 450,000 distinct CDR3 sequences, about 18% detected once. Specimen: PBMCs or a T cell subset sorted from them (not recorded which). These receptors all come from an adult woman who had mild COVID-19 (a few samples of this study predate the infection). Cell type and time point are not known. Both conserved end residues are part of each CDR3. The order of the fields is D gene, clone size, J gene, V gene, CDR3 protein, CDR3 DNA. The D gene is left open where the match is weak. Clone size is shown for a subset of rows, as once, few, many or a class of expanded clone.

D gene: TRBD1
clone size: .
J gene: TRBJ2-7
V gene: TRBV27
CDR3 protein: CASSPRAGGFYEQYF
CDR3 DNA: TGTGCCAGCAGCCCGAGGGCAGGGGGCTTCTACGAGCAGTACTTC

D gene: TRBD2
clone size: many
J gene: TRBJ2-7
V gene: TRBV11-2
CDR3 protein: CASSPIERERGSSYEQYF
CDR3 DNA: TGTGCCAGCAGCCCGATCGAAAGGGAGCGGGGGAGCTCCTACGAGCAGTACTTC

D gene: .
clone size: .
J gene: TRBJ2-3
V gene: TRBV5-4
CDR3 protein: CASSSWGTDTQYF
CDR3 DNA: TGTGCCAGCAGCTCTTGGGGCACAGATACGCAGTATTTT

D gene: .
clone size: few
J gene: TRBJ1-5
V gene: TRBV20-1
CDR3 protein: CSARDPSRGGGFANQPQHF
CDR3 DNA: TGCAGTGCTAGAGACCCCTCTCGTGGGGGGGGATTTGCGAATCAGCCCCAGCATTTT

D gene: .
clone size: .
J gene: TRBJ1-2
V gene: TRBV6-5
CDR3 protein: CASSADRDSGYGYTF
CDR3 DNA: TGTGCCAGCAGTGCCGACCGAGACTCGGGCTATGGCTACACCTTC

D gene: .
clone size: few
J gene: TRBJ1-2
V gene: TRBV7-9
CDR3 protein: CASSFVDKPTDGYTF
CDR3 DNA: TGTGCCAGCAGCTTCGTTGACAAACCTACTGATGGCTACACCTTC

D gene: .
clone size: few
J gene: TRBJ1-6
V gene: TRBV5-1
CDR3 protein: CASSPEGLSPLHF
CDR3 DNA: TGCGCCAGCAGCCCGGAGGGACTCTCACCCCTCCACTTT

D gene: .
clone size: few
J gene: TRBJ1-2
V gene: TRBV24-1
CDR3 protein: CATSETGSYGYTF
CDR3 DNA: TGTGCCACCAGTGAAACAGGTTCCTATGGCTACACCTTC

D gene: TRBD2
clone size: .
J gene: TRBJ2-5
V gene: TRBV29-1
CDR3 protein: CSVAMTSGQETQYF
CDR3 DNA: TGCAGCGTTGCAATGACTAGCGGACAAGAGACCCAGTACTTC

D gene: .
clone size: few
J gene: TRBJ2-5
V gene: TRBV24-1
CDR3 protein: CATSETDLHQETQYF
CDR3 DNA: TGTGCCACCAGTGAAACAGACCTGCACCAAGAGACCCAGTACTTC

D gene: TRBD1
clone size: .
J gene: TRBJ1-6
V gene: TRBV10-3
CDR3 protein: CAIRTGNNSPLHF
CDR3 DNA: TGTGCCATCAGGACAGGGAATAATTCACCCCTCCACTTT

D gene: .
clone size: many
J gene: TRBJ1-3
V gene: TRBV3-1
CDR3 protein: CASSSRPLGGNTIYF
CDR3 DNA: TGTGCCAGCAGCTCTCGACCCCTCGGAGGAAACACCATATATTTT

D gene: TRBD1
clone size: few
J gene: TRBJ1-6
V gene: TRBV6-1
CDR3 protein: CASSTTWEQGSSPLHF
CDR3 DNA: TGTGCCAGCAGTACGACTTGGGAACAGGGGAGTTCACCCCTCCACTTT

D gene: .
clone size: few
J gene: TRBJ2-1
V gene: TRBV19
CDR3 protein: CASSGSRAYYGNEQFF
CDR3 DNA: TGTGCCAGTAGTGGCAGCAGGGCCTATTATGGGAATGAGCAGTTCTTC

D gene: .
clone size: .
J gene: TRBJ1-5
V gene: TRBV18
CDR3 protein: CASSPLPGGNQPQHF
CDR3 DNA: TGTGCCAGCTCACCACTCCCAGGGGGCAATCAGCCCCAGCATTTT

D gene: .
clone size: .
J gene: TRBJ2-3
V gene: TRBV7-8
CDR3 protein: CASSLSAQRGSTDTQYF
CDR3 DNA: TGTGCCAGCAGCTTATCCGCACAAAGGGGGAGCACAGATACGCAGTATTTT

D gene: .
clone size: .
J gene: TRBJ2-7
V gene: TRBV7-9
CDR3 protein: CASSLEYGEQYF
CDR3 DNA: TGTGCCAGCAGCTTAGAGTACGGAGAGCAGTACTTC

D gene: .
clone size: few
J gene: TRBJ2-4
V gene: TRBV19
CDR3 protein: CASKGQAKNIQYF
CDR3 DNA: TGTGCCAGTAAGGGGCAGGCCAAAAACATTCAGTACTTC

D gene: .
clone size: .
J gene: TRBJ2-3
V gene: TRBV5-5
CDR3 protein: CASSFGGGPTDTQYF
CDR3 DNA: TGTGCCAGCAGCTTTGGTGGGGGGCCCACAGATACGCAGTATTTT

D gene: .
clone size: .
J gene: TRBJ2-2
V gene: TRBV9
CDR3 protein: CASSVGNSGRGELFF
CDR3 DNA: TGTGCCAGCAGCGTAGGAAATAGCGGAAGAGGGGAGCTGTTTTTT

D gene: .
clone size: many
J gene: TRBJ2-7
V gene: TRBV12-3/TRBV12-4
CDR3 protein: CASSFATGISYEQYF
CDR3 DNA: TGTGCCAGCAGTTTTGCGACAGGCATCTCCTACGAGCAGTACTTC

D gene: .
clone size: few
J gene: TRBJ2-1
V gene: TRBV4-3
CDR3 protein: CASSRRRYNEQFF
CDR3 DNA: TGCGCCAGCAGCCGGCGGAGATACAATGAGCAGTTCTTC

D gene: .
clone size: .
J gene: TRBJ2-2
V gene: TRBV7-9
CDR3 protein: CASSPSHGVNTGELFF
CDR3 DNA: TGTGCCAGCAGCCCTTCGCACGGTGTGAACACCGGGGAGCTGTTTTTT

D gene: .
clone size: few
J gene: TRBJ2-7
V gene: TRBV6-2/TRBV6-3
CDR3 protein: CASSYVVYEQYF
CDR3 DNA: TGTGCCAGCAGTTACGTGGTTTACGAGCAGTACTTC

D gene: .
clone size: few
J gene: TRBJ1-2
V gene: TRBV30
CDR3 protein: CAWTRQVHGYTF
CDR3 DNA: TGTGCCTGGACCAGACAGGTCCATGGCTACACCTTC

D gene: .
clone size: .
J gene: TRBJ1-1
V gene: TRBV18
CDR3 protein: CASSRPGGEGMNTEAFF
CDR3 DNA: TGTGCCAGCTCACGACCGGGGGGCGAAGGGATGAACACTGAAGCTTTCTTT

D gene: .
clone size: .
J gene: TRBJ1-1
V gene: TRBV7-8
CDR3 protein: CASSPHSVNTEAFF
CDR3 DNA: TGTGCCAGCAGCCCTCACAGCGTGAACACTGAAGCTTTCTTT

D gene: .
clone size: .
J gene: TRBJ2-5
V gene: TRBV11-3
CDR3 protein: CASSLGFGAEETQYF
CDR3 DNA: TGTGCCAGCAGCTTAGGCTTCGGGGCCGAAGAGACCCAGTACTTC

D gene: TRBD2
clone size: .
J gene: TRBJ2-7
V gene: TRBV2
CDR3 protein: CASSGYPTSGERDYEQYF
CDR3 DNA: TGTGCCAGCAGTGGCTACCCGACTAGCGGGGAACGGGACTACGAGCAGTACTTC

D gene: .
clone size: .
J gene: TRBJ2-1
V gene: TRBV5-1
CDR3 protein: CASSLNQGSFPGNEQFF
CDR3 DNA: TGCGCCAGCAGCTTGAACCAGGGGAGCTTTCCGGGCAATGAGCAGTTCTTC

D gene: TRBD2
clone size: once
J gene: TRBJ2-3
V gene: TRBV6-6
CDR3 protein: CASSYSPAAGVSDTQYF
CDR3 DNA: TGTGCCAGCAGTTACAGTCCCGCAGCGGGAGTGTCAGATACGCAGTATTTT

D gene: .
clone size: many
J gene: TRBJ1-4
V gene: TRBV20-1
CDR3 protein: CSARHFRGEGNEKLFF
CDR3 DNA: TGCAGTGCTAGACATTTCCGGGGTGAGGGTAATGAAAAACTGTTTTTT

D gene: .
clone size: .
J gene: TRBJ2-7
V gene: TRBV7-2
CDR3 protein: CASSSSYGQYF
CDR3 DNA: TGTGCCAGCAGCTCCTCTTACGGGCAGTACTTC

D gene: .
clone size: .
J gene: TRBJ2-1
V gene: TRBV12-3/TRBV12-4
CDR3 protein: CASSLAGNLFGMGQRIREQFF
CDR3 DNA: TGTGCCAGCAGTTTAGCGGGCAACCTATTCGGGATGGGCCAGCGGATTCGGGAGCAGTTCTTC

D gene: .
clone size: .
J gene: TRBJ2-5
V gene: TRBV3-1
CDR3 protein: CASSRRGAETQYF
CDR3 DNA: TGTGCCAGCAGCCGGAGGGGCGCAGAGACCCAGTACTTC

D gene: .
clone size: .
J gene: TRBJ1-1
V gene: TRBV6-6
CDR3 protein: CASSYTGYGAFF
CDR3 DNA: TGTGCCAGCAGTTACACTGGCTATGGAGCTTTCTTT